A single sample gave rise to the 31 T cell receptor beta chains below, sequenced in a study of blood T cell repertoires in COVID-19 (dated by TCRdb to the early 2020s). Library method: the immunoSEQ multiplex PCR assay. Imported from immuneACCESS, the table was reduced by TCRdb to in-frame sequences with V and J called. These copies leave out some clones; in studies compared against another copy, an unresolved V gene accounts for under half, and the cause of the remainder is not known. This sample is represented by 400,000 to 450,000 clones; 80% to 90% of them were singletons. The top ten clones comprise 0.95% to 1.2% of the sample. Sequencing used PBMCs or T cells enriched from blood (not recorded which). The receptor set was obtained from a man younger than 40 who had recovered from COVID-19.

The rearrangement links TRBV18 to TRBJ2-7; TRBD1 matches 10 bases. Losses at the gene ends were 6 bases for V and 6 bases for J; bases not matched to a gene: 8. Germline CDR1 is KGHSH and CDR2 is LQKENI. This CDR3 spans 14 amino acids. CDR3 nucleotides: TGTGCCAGCTCCCCCGGGACAGGGGATCGCGAGCAGTACTTC. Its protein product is CASSPGTGDREQYF. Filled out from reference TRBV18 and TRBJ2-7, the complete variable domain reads NAGVMQNPRHLVRRRGQEARLRCSPMKGHSHVYWYRQLPEEGLKFMVYLQKENIIDESGMPKERFSAEFPKEGPSILRIQQVVRGDSAAYFCASSPGTGDREQYFGPGTRLTVT.

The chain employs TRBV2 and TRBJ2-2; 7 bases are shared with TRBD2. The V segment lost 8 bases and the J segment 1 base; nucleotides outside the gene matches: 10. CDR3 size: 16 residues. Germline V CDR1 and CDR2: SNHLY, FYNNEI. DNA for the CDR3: TGTGCCAGCTTCGTGGGCGGGAGAGGGAACACCGGGGAGCTGTTTTTT. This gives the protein CASFVGGRGNTGELFF.

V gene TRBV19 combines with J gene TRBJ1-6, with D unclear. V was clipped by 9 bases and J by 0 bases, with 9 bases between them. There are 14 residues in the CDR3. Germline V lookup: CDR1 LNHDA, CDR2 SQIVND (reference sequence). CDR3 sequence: CASRFDSYNSPLHF. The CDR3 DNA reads TGTGCCAGCCGGTTCGACTCCTATAATTCACCCCTCCACTTT.

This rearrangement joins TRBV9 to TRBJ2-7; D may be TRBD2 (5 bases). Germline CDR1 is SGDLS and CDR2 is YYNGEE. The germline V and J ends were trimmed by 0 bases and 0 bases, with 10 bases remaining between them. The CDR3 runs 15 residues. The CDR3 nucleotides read TGTGCCAGCAGCGTAGGCGGGCAGGACTCCTACGAGCAGTACTTC. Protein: CASSVGGQDSYEQYF.

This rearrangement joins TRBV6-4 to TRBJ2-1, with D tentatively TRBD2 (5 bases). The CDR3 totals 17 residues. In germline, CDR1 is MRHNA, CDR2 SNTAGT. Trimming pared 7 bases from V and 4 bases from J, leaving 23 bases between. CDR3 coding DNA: TGTGCCAGCAAATATATTCGAGTAGTTCGGGGTTACAATGAGCAGTTCTTC. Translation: CASKYIRVVRGYNEQFF.

In DNA form, the CDR3 reads TGCGCCAGCAGGAAACAAGGGGACACCGGGGAGCTGTTTTTT. This codes for CASRKQGDTGELFF. The chain employs TRBV4-1 and TRBJ2-2, with D possibly TRBD1 on 5 matching bases. Trimming shortened V by 6 bases and J by 3 bases, and 11 bases separated the two germline ends. Germline V gene data show CDR1 as MGHRA and CDR2 as YSYEKL. The CDR3 extends over 14 amino acids.

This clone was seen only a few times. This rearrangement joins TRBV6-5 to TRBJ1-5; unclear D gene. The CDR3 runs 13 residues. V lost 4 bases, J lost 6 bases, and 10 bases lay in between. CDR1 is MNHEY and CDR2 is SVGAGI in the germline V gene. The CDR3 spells CASSLQQTQPQHF. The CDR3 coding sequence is TGTGCCAGCAGTTTACAGCAGACTCAGCCCCAGCATTTT.

The CDR3 coding sequence is TGTGCCAGCAGCTTGGCCCTAGCGGGAGGCGAGCAGTACTTC. Its translation is CASSLALAGGEQYF. V gene TRBV5-6 combines with J gene TRBJ2-7; 11 nucleotides line up with TRBD2. Germline CDR1 reads SGHDT; CDR2 reads YYEEEE. V gave up 0 bases and J gave up 6 bases; unmatched junction bases: 2. The CDR3 is 14 residues long.

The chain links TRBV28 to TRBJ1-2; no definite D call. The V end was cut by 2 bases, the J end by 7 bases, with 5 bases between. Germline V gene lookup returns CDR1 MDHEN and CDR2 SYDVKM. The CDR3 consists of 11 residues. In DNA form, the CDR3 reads TGTGCCAGCAGTTTACACGGTGGCTACACCTTC. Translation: CASSLHGGYTF.

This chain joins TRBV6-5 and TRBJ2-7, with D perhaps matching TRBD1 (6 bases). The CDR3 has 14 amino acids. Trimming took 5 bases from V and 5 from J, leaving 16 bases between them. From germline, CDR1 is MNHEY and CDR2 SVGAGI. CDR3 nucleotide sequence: TGTGCCAGCAGTATACAGGGAGATCGGAACGAGCAGTACTTC. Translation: CASSIQGDRNEQYF.

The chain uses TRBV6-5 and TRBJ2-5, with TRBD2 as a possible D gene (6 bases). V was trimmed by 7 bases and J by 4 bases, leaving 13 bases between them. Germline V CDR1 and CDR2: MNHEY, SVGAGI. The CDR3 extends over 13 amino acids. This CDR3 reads CASTSGSGETQYF. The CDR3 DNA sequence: TGTGCCAGCACCAGCGGGTCTGGAGAGACCCAGTACTTC.

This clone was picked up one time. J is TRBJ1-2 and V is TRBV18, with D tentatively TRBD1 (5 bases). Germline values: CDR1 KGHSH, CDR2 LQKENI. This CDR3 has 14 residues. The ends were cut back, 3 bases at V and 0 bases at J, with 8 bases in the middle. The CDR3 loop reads CASSPETANYGYTF. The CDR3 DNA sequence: TGTGCCAGCTCACCTGAGACAGCTAACTATGGCTACACCTTC.

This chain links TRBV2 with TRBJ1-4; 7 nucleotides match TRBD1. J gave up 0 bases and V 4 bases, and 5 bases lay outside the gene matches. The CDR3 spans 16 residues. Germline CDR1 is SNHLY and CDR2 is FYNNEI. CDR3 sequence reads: CASSAGTATTNEKLFF. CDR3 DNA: TGTGCCAGCAGTGCTGGGACAGCCACAACTAATGAAAAACTGTTTTTT.

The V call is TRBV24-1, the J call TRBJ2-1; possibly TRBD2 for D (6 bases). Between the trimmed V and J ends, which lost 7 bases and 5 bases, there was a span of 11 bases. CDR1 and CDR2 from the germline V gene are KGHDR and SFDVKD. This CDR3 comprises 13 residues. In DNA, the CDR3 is TGTGCCACCAGAGGAGGGGCCAACAATGAGCAGTTCTTC. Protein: CATRGGANNEQFF.

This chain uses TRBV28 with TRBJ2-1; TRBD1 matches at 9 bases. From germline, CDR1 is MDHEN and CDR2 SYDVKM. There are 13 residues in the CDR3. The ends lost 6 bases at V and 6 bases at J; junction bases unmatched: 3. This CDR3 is CASRTGGINEQFF. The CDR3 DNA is TGTGCCAGCAGAACAGGGGGCATCAATGAGCAGTTCTTC.

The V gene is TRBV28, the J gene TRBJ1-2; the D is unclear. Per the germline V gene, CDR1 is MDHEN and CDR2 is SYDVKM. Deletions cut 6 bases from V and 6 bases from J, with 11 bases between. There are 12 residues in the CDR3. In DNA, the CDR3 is TGTGCCAGCAGCGAGGCCGGGGATGGCTACACCTTC. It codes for CASSEAGDGYTF.

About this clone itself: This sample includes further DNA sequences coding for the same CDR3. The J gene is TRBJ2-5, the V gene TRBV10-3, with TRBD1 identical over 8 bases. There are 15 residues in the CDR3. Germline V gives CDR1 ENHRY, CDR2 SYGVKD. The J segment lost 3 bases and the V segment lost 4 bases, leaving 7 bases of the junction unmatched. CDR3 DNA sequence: TGTGCCATCAGTGGGGCAGGGGGCCCTGAAGAGACCCAGTACTTC. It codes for CAISGAGGPEETQYF.

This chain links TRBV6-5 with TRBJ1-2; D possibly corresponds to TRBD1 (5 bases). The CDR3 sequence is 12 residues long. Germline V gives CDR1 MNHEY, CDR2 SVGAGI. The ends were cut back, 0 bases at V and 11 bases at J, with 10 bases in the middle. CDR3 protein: CASSYSGGVYTF. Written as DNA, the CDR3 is TGTGCCAGCAGTTACTCGGGGGGGGTTTACACCTTC.

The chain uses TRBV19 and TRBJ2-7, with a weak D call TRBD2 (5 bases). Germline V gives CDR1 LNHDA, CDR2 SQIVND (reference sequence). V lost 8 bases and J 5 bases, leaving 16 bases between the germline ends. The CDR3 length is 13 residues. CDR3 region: CASGTGAGNEQYF. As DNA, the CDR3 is TGTGCCAGTGGCACGGGTGCGGGCAACGAGCAGTACTTC.

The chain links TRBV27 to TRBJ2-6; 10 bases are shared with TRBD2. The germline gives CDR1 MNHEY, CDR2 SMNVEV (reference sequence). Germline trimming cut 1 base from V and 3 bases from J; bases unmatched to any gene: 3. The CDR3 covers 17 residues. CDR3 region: CASSLFTSGIGANVLTF. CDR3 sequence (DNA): TGTGCCAGCAGTTTATTCACTAGCGGGATTGGGGCCAACGTCCTGACTTTC. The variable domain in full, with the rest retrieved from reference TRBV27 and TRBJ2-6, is EAQVTQNPRYLITVTGKKLTVTCSQNMNHEYMSWYRQDPGLGLRQIYYSMNVEVTDKGDVPEGYKVSRKEKRNFPLILESPSPNQTSLYFCASSLFTSGIGANVLTFGAGSRLTVL.

The CDR3 nucleotides are TGCGCCAGCAGCTTGGAGGGAGGGTACAGTCAGCCCCAGCATTTT. Translated: CASSLEGGYSQPQHF. V is TRBV5-1 and J is TRBJ1-5; D is undetermined. The length of the CDR3 is 15 residues. Germline CDR1 is SGHRS and CDR2 is YFSETQ. The ends were cut back, 0 bases at V and 6 bases at J, with 13 bases in the middle.

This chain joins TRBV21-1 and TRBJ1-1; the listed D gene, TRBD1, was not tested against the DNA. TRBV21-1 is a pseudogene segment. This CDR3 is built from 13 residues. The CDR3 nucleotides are TGTGCCAGCAGCAAAGCGCGGCAGGGTGGGGCTTTCTTT. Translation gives CASSKARQGGAFF.

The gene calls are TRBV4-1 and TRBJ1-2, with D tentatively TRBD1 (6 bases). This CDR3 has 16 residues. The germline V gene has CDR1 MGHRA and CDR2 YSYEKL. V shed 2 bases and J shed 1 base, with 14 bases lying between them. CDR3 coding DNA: TGCGCCAGCAGCCAACCCTACCGGGACATTAACTATGGCTACACCTTC. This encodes CASSQPYRDINYGYTF.

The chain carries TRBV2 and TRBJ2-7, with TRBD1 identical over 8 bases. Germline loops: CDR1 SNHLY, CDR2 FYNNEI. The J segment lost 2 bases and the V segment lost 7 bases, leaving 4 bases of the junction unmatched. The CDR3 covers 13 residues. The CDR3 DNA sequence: TGTGCCAGCATCCCACAGGGGGCCTACGAGCAGTACTTC. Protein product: CASIPQGAYEQYF.

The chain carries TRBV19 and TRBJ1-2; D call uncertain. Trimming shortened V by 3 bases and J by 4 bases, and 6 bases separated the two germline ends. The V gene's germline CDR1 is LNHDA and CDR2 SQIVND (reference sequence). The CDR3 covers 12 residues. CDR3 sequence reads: CASSIPGYGYTF. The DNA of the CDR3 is TGTGCCAGTAGTATCCCAGGCTATGGCTACACCTTC.

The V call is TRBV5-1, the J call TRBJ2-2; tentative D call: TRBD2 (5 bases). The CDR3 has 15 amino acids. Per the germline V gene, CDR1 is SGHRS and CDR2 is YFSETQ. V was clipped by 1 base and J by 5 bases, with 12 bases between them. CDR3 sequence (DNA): TGCGCCAGCAGCTTGTCGGCGGGTCAAACCGGGGAGCTGTTTTTT. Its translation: CASSLSAGQTGELFF.

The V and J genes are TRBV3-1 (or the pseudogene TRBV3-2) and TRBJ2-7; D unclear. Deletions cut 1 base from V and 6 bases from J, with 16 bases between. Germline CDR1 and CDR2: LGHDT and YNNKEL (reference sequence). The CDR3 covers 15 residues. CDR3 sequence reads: CASSQGSRRPLEQYF. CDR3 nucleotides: TGTGCCAGCAGCCAAGGATCTAGAAGGCCACTCGAGCAGTACTTC.

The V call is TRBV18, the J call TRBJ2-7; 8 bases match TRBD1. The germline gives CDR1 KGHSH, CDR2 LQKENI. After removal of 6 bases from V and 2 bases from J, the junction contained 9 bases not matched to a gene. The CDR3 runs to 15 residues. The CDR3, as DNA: TGTGCCAGCTCGCCCGGACAGGGAAGGACCTACGAGCAGTACTTC. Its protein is CASSPGQGRTYEQYF.

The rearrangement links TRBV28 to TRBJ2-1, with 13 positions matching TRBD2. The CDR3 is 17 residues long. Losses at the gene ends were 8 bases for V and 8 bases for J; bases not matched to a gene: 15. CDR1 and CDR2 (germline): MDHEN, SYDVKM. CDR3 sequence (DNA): TGTGCCAGCGCTCGTACGCGGACTAGCGGGAGAGGGGATGAGCAGTTCTTC. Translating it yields CASARTRTSGRGDEQFF.

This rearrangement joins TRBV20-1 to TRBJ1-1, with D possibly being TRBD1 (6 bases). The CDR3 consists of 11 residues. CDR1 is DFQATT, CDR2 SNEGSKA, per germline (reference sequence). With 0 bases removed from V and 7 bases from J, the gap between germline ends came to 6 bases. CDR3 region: CSAREDSEAFF. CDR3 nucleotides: TGCAGTGCTAGAGAGGACAGTGAAGCTTTCTTT.

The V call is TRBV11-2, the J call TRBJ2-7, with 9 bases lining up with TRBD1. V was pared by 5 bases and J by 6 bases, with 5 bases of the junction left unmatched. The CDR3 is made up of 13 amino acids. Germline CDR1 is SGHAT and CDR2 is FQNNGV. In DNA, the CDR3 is TGTGCCAGCAGCCGGGACAGGGATTCCGAGCAGTACTTC. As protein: CASSRDRDSEQYF.